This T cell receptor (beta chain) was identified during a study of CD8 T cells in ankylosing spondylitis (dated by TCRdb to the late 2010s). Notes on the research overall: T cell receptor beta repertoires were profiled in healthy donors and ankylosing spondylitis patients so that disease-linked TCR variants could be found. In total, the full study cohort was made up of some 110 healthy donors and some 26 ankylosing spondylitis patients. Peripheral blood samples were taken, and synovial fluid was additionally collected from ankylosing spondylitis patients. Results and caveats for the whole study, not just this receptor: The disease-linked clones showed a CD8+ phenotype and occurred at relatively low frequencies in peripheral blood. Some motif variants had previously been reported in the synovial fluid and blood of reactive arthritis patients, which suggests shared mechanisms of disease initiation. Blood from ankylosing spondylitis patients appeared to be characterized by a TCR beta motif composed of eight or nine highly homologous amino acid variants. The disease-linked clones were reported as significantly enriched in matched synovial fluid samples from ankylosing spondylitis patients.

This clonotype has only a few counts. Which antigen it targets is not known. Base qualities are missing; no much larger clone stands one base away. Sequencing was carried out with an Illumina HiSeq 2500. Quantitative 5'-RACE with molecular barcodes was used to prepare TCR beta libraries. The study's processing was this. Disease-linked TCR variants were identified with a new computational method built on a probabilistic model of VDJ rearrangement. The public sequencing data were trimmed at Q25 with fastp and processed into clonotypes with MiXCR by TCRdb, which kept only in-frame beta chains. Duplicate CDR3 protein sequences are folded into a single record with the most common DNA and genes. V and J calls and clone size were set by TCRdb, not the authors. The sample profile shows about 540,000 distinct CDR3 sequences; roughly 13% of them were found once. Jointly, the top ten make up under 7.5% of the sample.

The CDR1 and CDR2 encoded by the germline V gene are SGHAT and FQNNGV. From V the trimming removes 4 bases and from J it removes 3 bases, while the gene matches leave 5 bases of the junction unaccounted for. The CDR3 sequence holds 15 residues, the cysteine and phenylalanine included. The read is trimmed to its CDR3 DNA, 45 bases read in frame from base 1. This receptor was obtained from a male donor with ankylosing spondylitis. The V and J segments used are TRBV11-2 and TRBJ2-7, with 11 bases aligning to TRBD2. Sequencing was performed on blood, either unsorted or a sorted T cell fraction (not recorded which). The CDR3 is CASSYGTSGYYEQYF. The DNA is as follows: TGTGCCAGCAGCTACGGGACTAGCGGATACTACGAGCAGTACTTC.